The clone carrying this T cell receptor (beta chain) was counted between two and nine times. The antigen remains undetermined. Template material for amplifying TCR beta CDR3 regions consisted of RNA transcripts. With the HTBI primer set, the TCR CDR3 went through a first round of RT-PCR. One entry per CDR3 protein results from TCRdb running MiXCR on the multiplex PCR reads. In the table there are 700,000 or so distinct CDR3 sequences, about 17% of which are singletons. This sample was included in a study of T cells in Graves' hyperthyroidism and ophthalmopathy. The study's findings and limits: By a 13 V-J model, ophthalmopathy was set apart from stable hyperthyroidism.

No progression to ophthalmopathy during 18 months of follow-up defined stable disease. Among the patients, aged 18 to 65, hyperthyroidism was newly diagnosed and had lasted under 2 months. There are 16 residues in the CDR3. The V end lost 0 bases, the J end lost 3 bases, and 11 bases lay between the germline ends. CDR1 is KGHDR, CDR2 SFDVKD, per germline. The receptor was derived from a man aged 18 to 29 with Graves' hyperthyroidism. The rearrangement uses TRBV24-1 and TRBJ2-1; D perhaps matches TRBD1 (5 bases). The sample was blood. The CDR3 nucleotides are TGTGCCACCAGTGATTTGAAGGGGTACGGCTACAATGAGCAGTTCTTC. Translation gives CATSDLKGYGYNEQFF.